The T cell receptor (beta chain) described here comes from a study of human thymus T cells. Study-wide findings and caveats: Related research found strongly overlapping thymic repertoires in unrelated individuals.

The V gene's germline CDR1 is SGHAT and CDR2 FQNNGV. V gave up 5 bases and J gave up 5 bases; unmatched junction bases: 9. CDR3 length: 17 amino acids. A remark on this clone: As yet, its antigen is unknown.

Corrective heart surgery yielded resections, and these provided the thymus tissue. Assay used: immunoSEQ multiplex PCR; TCRdb lists only in-frame clones, some missing. Of about 78,000 clones in the sample, around 96% are singletons; the top ten hold under 0.035%. This sequence joins TRBV11-2 and TRBJ2-5; TRBD2 matches 15 bases. The clonotype originates from a boy younger than two with a congenital heart defect but otherwise immunologically healthy. Material for sequencing was thymus tissue. The CDR3 region has the DNA TGTGCCAGCAGCATGGGACTAGCGGGGGGCGTTGGGGAGACCCAGTACTTC. Residues: CASSMGLAGGVGETQYF.